This T cell receptor (beta chain) was identified in a study of shared clonotypes between healthy human individuals (dated by TCRdb to the early 2020s). For context, the study as a whole: The cohort included a few men and two women between 18 and 49 years of age. The study deeply sequenced blood TCR repertoires of several healthy adults to estimate repertoire size and the extent of clonotype sharing between individuals. Per donor, three plates each were used for CD4 naive and CD4 memory, two for CD8 naive, and one for CD8 memory. Libraries were prepared and TCR repertoires were sequenced by different laboratories using diverse techniques, in order to increase sequencing depth and limit assay-specific biases. Each donor's leukapheresis produced roughly between about 0.8 and 8.9 billion PBMCs. Results the study describes overall, beyond this receptor: Clonotypes shared by all four sorted-subset donors showed higher generation probabilities than non-shared clonotypes. Naive subsets generally had larger estimated clonotype richness than memory subsets did. Even with the large sequencing depth, rarefaction of the sorted-subset datasets indicated that sequencing was incomplete. Because the study included a small number of donors, the genetic and exposure-history diversity represented was limited. Pairwise subsampling indicated that sequencing depth was expected to affect the degree of clonotype sharing among donors. Only blood was sampled, and tissue TCR repertoires likely differ from those in blood. Sharing across several donors was observed for around 4.8% of naive CD4, under 4% of naive CD8, over 2% of memory CD4, and roughly 0.43% of memory CD8 clonotypes.

Trimming takes 2 bases from V and 10 bases from J, and the germline ends sit 12 bases apart. Spanning cysteine to phenylalanine, the CDR3 consists of 13 amino acids. Only CDR3 DNA is held: 39 bases, read in frame from base 1. The germline V gene yields SGHDN for CDR1 and FVKESK for CDR2. This clone was counted only a few times. Its antigen remains unidentified. Base qualities are not provided; no much larger clone lies one nucleotide away. Using the deep immunoSEQ assay, TCR CDR3 regions were amplified from genomic DNA by multiplex PCR. Genomic DNA extracted from each cell subset was distributed evenly over all wells of several immunoSEQ 96-well plates, and each plate served as one replicate. For sorted subsets, roughly 200 ng of genomic DNA, equivalent to 25,000 to 35,000 T cell genomes, went into each replicate PCR. The purified libraries were quantified using a Qubit 3.0 fluorometer, sized with a Bioanalyzer 2100, and then quantified again using the KAPA Library Quantification kit. Every immunoSEQ 96-well plate was sequenced on a dedicated single-read 150-cycle Illumina NextSeq 550 flow cell. The authors' pipeline ran thus. Because only junctional sequences without quality scores were contained in the immunoSEQ output, filtering matching that applied to full-length reads could not be performed. To assign V/J genes and CDR3, sequences were annotated against IMGT germline references using PyIR, a Python wrapper for IgBLAST v1.9. Reads with weak V/J assignments (E-value above 1e-6), missing CDR3, stop codons, out-of-frame junctions, or ambiguous translated residues were removed. V3J clonotypes were defined as sequences sharing an identical inferred V gene, J gene, and CDR3 amino acid sequence. To compute the percentage overlap between repertoires, the number of shared unique clonotypes was divided by the size of the smaller repertoire. RTK rarefaction, the Chao1 estimator, and Recon v2.1 estimates of unobserved clonotypes were used to assess repertoire richness. For all TCRbeta clonotypes obtained by the gDNA method from a handful of donors, generation probabilities were computed with OLGA. Held by TCRdb, this immuneACCESS table contains in-frame sequences only and omits some clones. Under half of the omission traces to an unresolved V gene where checked; the cause of the rest is unknown. Clonal size and the V and J genes are those of that table, whereas D and trimming came from the DNA. Recorded for this sample are approximately 2,000,000 clones; roughly 92% of them occurred a single time. The ten largest clonotypes hold about 0.41% of the sample.

Donors were healthy HIV-negative adults with no recently reported acute infections or vaccinations. Only Caucasian adults living in Nashville, Tennessee, USA were represented among the donors. CD4+ T cells were enriched through magnetic negative selection, after which naive cells were positively selected on CD45RA and the remaining negative fraction served as the memory subset. After blood collection by leukapheresis, PBMCs were isolated using Ficoll-Histopaque density gradient centrifugation and then cryopreserved in the vapor phase of liquid nitrogen. Analytical flow cytometry was used to check the purity and quantity of each magnetically sorted T cell population. Each sorted fraction had its genomic DNA isolated and then quantified by UV absorbance on a Nanodrop 2000c.

Recombination joined TRBV14 with TRBJ2-1; the D segment cannot be called with confidence. The source of this sequence is a man between 18 and 35 years old in good health. Some clones in this sample may be carry-over from other donors' samples. Input material: naive CD4+ T cells from PBMCs. This sample's cell subset or site label indicates: CD45RA+ positively selected. The CDR3 protein: CASSQFPETEQFF. The DNA reads TGTGCCAGCAGCCAATTCCCTGAGACAGAGCAGTTCTTC.